What follows describes a single TCR beta chain. TCRdb keeps only in-frame clones here, not all; method: immunoSEQ multiplex PCR. The repertoire holds 100,000 to 110,000 clones, with over 75% as singletons. The data are from a study of blood T cell repertoires in COVID-19. This sequence was found in a human donor in a cohort sampled during active COVID-19. The specimen was peripheral blood.

The CDR3 coding sequence is TGCGCCAGCACCACCGGGACAGAGGGACGCTACACCTTC. It is translated as CASTTGTEGRYTF. The V gene is TRBV10-2, the J gene TRBJ1-2, with 7 bases matching TRBD1. V lost 7 bases, J lost 9 bases, and 11 bases stayed unmatched. The CDR3 covers 13 residues. Looked up from germline, CDR1 is WSHSY and CDR2 is SAAADI.